Sequencing of this T cell receptor (beta chain) was carried out in a study of T cell repertoires in aging, cancer and after chemotherapy. Across the whole study: Glioblastoma patients receiving temozolomide-based therapy gave paired samples before and after chemotherapy.

J gave up 2 bases and V 5 bases, and 5 bases lay outside the gene matches. The CDR3 extends over 14 amino acids. Per germline, CDR1 DFQATT and CDR2 SNEGSKA (reference sequence). TCR beta rearrangements were amplified from peripheral blood genomic DNA. A mixed TRB-A/B primer pool amplified rearranged TRB by multiplex touch-down PCR. Via MiXCR, TCRdb re-called the multiplex PCR reads, giving one row per CDR3 protein. The top ten clones hold roughly 7.3% of a sample with a few thousand distinct CDR3 sequences, around 70% of them seen once. The clonotype originates from a human donor with a solid tumor. The V call is TRBV20-1, the J call TRBJ2-1; 8 bases map to TRBD2. The sample consisted of blood. For the CDR3, the DNA is TGCAGTGCTTTCGGGGGGGCCGCCTACAATGAGCAGTTCTTC. Translated: CSAFGGAAYNEQFF.